This T cell receptor beta chain was identified during a study of blood T cell repertoires in COVID-19. Profiled with immunoSEQ multiplex PCR; TCRdb holds only in-frame clones, not every one. This table holds about 440,000 clones, 80% to 95% found once. In terms of age and location, participants ranged from roughly 18 to 95 years and lived in about two dozen US areas. Sequenced input: PBMCs or T cells enriched from blood (not recorded which). This TCR was sampled from a man between 18 and 29 years old who had recovered from COVID-19.

The CDR3 protein is CATSRGLAGANNEQFF. The CDR3 region has the DNA TGTGCCACCAGCAGGGGACTAGCGGGAGCGAACAATGAGCAGTTCTTC. V gene TRBV15 combines with J gene TRBJ2-1, with TRBD2 identical over 14 bases. Trimming cost V 3 bases and J 5 bases; bases outside gene matches: 3. There are 16 residues in the CDR3. Germline CDR1 LNHNV, CDR2 YYDKDF (reference sequence).